Listed below are T cell receptor beta chains from one sample, sequenced in a study of identical twins. MiXCR, applied by TCRdb to the 5' RACE reads, yields one record per CDR3 protein. The repertoire holds roughly 220,000 distinct CDR3 sequences, with under 8.5% as singletons. The same specimen was also included in a second study, on T cells expressing NK-cell markers.

The specimen was CD8+ T cells sorted from blood. Source of these receptors: a woman aged 18-29 years in good health. CDR3s include the opening cysteine and the closing phenylalanine or tryptophan. Each record gives: D gene, V gene, clone size, J gene, CDR3 protein, CDR3 DNA. The D gene is left open where the match is weak. Clone size is not always given. Where it is, it says once, few, many or a class for expanded clones.

d_call: TRBD2
v_call: TRBV6-2/TRBV6-3
clone_size: few
j_call: TRBJ2-3
cdr3_aa: CASIYSLAGDTQYF
cdr3_nt: TGTGCCAGCATCTACAGTCTAGCGGGAGATACGCAGTATTTT

d_call: NA
v_call: TRBV29-1
clone_size: many
j_call: TRBJ2-6
cdr3_aa: CSVVLSSGANVLTF
cdr3_nt: TGCAGCGTTGTCTTGAGCTCTGGGGCCAACGTCCTGACTTTC

d_call: TRBD2
v_call: TRBV6-1
clone_size: few
j_call: TRBJ2-5
cdr3_aa: CASSPGEGPETQYF
cdr3_nt: TGTGCCAGCAGCCCGGGGGAGGGGCCGGAGACCCAGTACTTC

d_call: NA
v_call: TRBV10-3
clone_size: many
j_call: TRBJ1-1
cdr3_aa: CAISESRGPQNTEAFF
cdr3_nt: TGTGCCATCAGTGAGTCGAGGGGCCCTCAGAACACTGAAGCTTTCTTT

d_call: NA
v_call: TRBV6-5
clone_size: many
j_call: TRBJ2-5
cdr3_aa: CASRYQETQYF
cdr3_nt: TGTGCCAGCAGGTACCAAGAGACCCAGTACTTC

d_call: TRBD2
v_call: TRBV10-3
clone_size: NA
j_call: TRBJ2-7
cdr3_aa: CAISESVGGAYEQYF
cdr3_nt: TGTGCCATCAGTGAGTCTGTGGGGGGGGCCTACGAGCAGTACTTC

d_call: NA
v_call: TRBV11-2
clone_size: many
j_call: TRBJ2-1
cdr3_aa: CASRDPGSYNEQFF
cdr3_nt: TGTGCCAGCAGGGACCCCGGCTCCTACAATGAGCAGTTCTTC

d_call: TRBD2
v_call: TRBV15
clone_size: few
j_call: TRBJ2-1
cdr3_aa: CATSRSTSGNYNEQFF
cdr3_nt: TGTGCCACCAGCAGGTCGACTAGCGGTAACTACAATGAGCAGTTCTTC

d_call: NA
v_call: TRBV5-1
clone_size: NA
j_call: TRBJ1-4
cdr3_aa: CASSPLPEDEKLFF
cdr3_nt: TGCGCCAGCAGCCCCCTGCCGGAGGACGAAAAACTGTTTTTT

d_call: TRBD1
v_call: TRBV6-2/TRBV6-3
clone_size: medium-sized
j_call: TRBJ2-3
cdr3_aa: CASSYSAGQGTDTQYF
cdr3_nt: TGTGCCAGCAGTTACTCGGCGGGACAGGGCACAGATACGCAGTATTTT

d_call: NA
v_call: TRBV7-9
clone_size: few
j_call: TRBJ1-2
cdr3_aa: CASNAGGRGYGYTF
cdr3_nt: TGTGCCAGCAACGCGGGGGGCAGGGGCTATGGCTACACCTTC

d_call: TRBD1
v_call: TRBV6-5
clone_size: few
j_call: TRBJ2-1
cdr3_aa: CASSWTGGDYNEQFF
cdr3_nt: TGTGCCAGCAGTTGGACAGGGGGGGACTACAATGAGCAGTTCTTC

d_call: TRBD2
v_call: TRBV30
clone_size: NA
j_call: TRBJ2-3
cdr3_aa: CAWNSGRGPDTQYF
cdr3_nt: TGTGCCTGGAATAGCGGGAGGGGCCCAGATACGCAGTATTTT

d_call: NA
v_call: TRBV30
clone_size: NA
j_call: TRBJ2-3
cdr3_aa: CAWTSADTQYF
cdr3_nt: TGTGCCTGGACTAGTGCAGATACGCAGTATTTT

d_call: TRBD2
v_call: TRBV4-1
clone_size: NA
j_call: TRBJ2-1
cdr3_aa: CASSTRLAPFWEQFF
cdr3_nt: TGCGCCAGCAGCACCCGACTAGCCCCCTTTTGGGAGCAGTTCTTC

d_call: NA
v_call: TRBV27
clone_size: many
j_call: TRBJ1-2
cdr3_aa: CASSFGLGDGYTF
cdr3_nt: TGTGCCAGCAGTTTTGGGCTTGGCGATGGCTACACCTTC

d_call: TRBD2
v_call: TRBV4-3
clone_size: NA
j_call: TRBJ2-1
cdr3_aa: CASSHTRTSGTYNEQFF
cdr3_nt: TGCGCCAGCAGCCACACGCGGACTAGCGGGACGTACAATGAGCAGTTCTTC

d_call: NA
v_call: TRBV6-2/TRBV6-3
clone_size: NA
j_call: TRBJ2-7
cdr3_aa: CASSYVAGLYEQYF
cdr3_nt: TGTGCCAGCAGTTACGTGGCGGGGCTCTACGAGCAGTACTTC

d_call: NA
v_call: TRBV4-1
clone_size: NA
j_call: TRBJ1-6
cdr3_aa: CASSQAAGGRNSPLHF
cdr3_nt: TGCGCCAGCAGCCAAGCAGCCGGGGGCCGTAATTCACCCCTCCACTTT

d_call: TRBD2
v_call: TRBV5-6
clone_size: few
j_call: TRBJ2-3
cdr3_aa: CASSLAMSGGSTDTQYF
cdr3_nt: TGTGCCAGCAGCTTGGCAATGAGCGGGGGAAGCACAGATACGCAGTATTTT

d_call: TRBD2
v_call: TRBV6-2/TRBV6-3
clone_size: few
j_call: TRBJ2-5
cdr3_aa: CAASGSQETQYF
cdr3_nt: TGTGCGGCTAGCGGTAGCCAAGAGACCCAGTACTTC

d_call: NA
v_call: TRBV2
clone_size: many
j_call: TRBJ2-7
cdr3_aa: CASSDLGNSYEQYF
cdr3_nt: TGTGCCAGCAGTGACCTCGGAAACTCCTACGAGCAGTACTTC

d_call: NA
v_call: TRBV2
clone_size: few
j_call: TRBJ2-7
cdr3_aa: CALTPWGFEHEQYF
cdr3_nt: TGTGCCCTGACACCCTGGGGGTTCGAACACGAGCAGTACTTC

d_call: TRBD1
v_call: TRBV12-3/TRBV12-4
clone_size: few
j_call: TRBJ1-6
cdr3_aa: CASSSGTGWAPLHF
cdr3_nt: TGTGCCAGCAGTTCCGGGACAGGATGGGCACCCCTCCACTTT

d_call: TRBD2
v_call: TRBV3-1
clone_size: large
j_call: TRBJ2-1
cdr3_aa: CASSQEVAGGPGSEQFF
cdr3_nt: TGTGCCAGCAGCCAAGAGGTAGCGGGGGGGCCTGGTAGTGAGCAGTTCTTC

d_call: TRBD1
v_call: TRBV19
clone_size: few
j_call: TRBJ1-1
cdr3_aa: CARDRGRPEAFF
cdr3_nt: TGTGCCCGGGACAGGGGGCGGCCTGAAGCTTTCTTT

d_call: NA
v_call: TRBV20-1
clone_size: few
j_call: TRBJ2-2
cdr3_aa: CSARDLRRGTTGELFF
cdr3_nt: TGCAGTGCTAGAGATCTGAGGAGAGGTACCACCGGGGAGCTGTTTTTT

d_call: NA
v_call: TRBV5-1
clone_size: few
j_call: TRBJ2-7
cdr3_aa: CASSSPFLYEQYF
cdr3_nt: TGCGCCAGCAGCTCCCCCTTCCTCTACGAGCAGTACTTC

d_call: TRBD2
v_call: TRBV7-9
clone_size: few
j_call: TRBJ2-5
cdr3_aa: CASSPRTSGGEQETQYF
cdr3_nt: TGTGCCAGCAGCCCGCGAACTAGCGGGGGAGAACAAGAGACCCAGTACTTC

d_call: NA
v_call: TRBV5-5
clone_size: few
j_call: TRBJ1-1
cdr3_aa: CASSLTPTDKAFF
cdr3_nt: TGTGCCAGCAGCTTGACACCGACAGATAAAGCTTTCTTT

d_call: TRBD2
v_call: TRBV12-5
clone_size: NA
j_call: TRBJ2-1
cdr3_aa: CASGLDPLTSGVDEQFF
cdr3_nt: TGTGCTAGTGGTTTGGATCCCTTGACTAGCGGGGTCGATGAGCAGTTCTTC

d_call: TRBD1
v_call: TRBV6-1
clone_size: few
j_call: TRBJ1-2
cdr3_aa: CASTSGTGSDNYGYTF
cdr3_nt: TGTGCCAGCACCTCCGGGACAGGGAGCGACAACTATGGCTACACCTTC

d_call: NA
v_call: TRBV15
clone_size: few
j_call: TRBJ2-5
cdr3_aa: CATRGTGGRMQETQYF
cdr3_nt: TGTGCCACCAGGGGTACCGGGGGGCGCATGCAAGAGACCCAGTACTTC

d_call: NA
v_call: TRBV12-3/TRBV12-4
clone_size: few
j_call: TRBJ2-4
cdr3_aa: CASRTGRAWYF
cdr3_nt: TGTGCCAGCAGGACGGGACGCGCTTGGTACTTC

d_call: NA
v_call: TRBV13
clone_size: few
j_call: TRBJ1-2
cdr3_aa: CASSFGRLIYGYTF
cdr3_nt: TGTGCCAGCAGCTTCGGCCGGTTAATCTATGGCTACACCTTC

d_call: TRBD2
v_call: TRBV10-2
clone_size: few
j_call: TRBJ2-7
cdr3_aa: CATVAGGPSYEQYF
cdr3_nt: TGCGCCACGGTAGCGGGGGGCCCATCCTACGAGCAGTACTTC

d_call: TRBD2
v_call: TRBV11-2
clone_size: few
j_call: TRBJ2-5
cdr3_aa: CASSLAGGTQETQYF
cdr3_nt: TGTGCCAGCAGCTTAGCGGGGGGGACACAAGAGACCCAGTACTTC

d_call: NA
v_call: TRBV10-3
clone_size: NA
j_call: TRBJ2-2
cdr3_aa: CAITRDQVSVSGELFF
cdr3_nt: TGTGCCATCACCCGGGATCAGGTTTCAGTGTCCGGGGAGCTGTTTTTT

d_call: NA
v_call: TRBV20-1
clone_size: many
j_call: TRBJ1-4
cdr3_aa: CSAQDRSQPTNEKLFF
cdr3_nt: TGCAGTGCTCAAGACAGGAGCCAACCAACTAATGAAAAACTGTTTTTT

d_call: TRBD1
v_call: TRBV7-6
clone_size: few
j_call: TRBJ1-1
cdr3_aa: CASSPTGANTEAFF
cdr3_nt: TGTGCCAGCAGCCCGACAGGGGCGAACACTGAAGCTTTCTTT

d_call: NA
v_call: TRBV6-2/TRBV6-3
clone_size: NA
j_call: TRBJ2-1
cdr3_aa: CASSLGHLEQFF
cdr3_nt: TGTGCCAGCAGCCTAGGACATCTAGAGCAGTTCTTC

d_call: TRBD1
v_call: TRBV12-3/TRBV12-4
clone_size: few
j_call: TRBJ1-1
cdr3_aa: CASSSWGQGGTEAFF
cdr3_nt: TGTGCCAGCAGTTCTTGGGGACAGGGCGGGACTGAAGCTTTCTTT

d_call: NA
v_call: TRBV9
clone_size: few
j_call: TRBJ2-1
cdr3_aa: CASSVVADPRVDEQFF
cdr3_nt: TGTGCCAGCAGCGTAGTAGCGGACCCGAGGGTGGATGAGCAGTTCTTC

d_call: TRBD2
v_call: TRBV11-2
clone_size: many
j_call: TRBJ2-1
cdr3_aa: CASSLDLGLAGSEQFF
cdr3_nt: TGTGCCAGCAGCTTAGATTTGGGACTAGCGGGATCTGAGCAGTTCTTC

d_call: TRBD2
v_call: TRBV7-2
clone_size: NA
j_call: TRBJ2-1
cdr3_aa: CASSSRTSAQFFEQFF
cdr3_nt: TGTGCCAGCAGTTCCAGGACTAGCGCCCAATTCTTCGAGCAGTTCTTC

d_call: NA
v_call: TRBV27
clone_size: many
j_call: TRBJ1-5
cdr3_aa: CASSFRGGGNQPQHF
cdr3_nt: TGTGCCAGCAGTTTCAGAGGTGGTGGCAATCAGCCCCAGCATTTT

d_call: TRBD2
v_call: TRBV20-1
clone_size: NA
j_call: TRBJ2-1
cdr3_aa: CSAPPGLAGAYNEQFF
cdr3_nt: TGCAGTGCTCCTCCTGGACTAGCGGGCGCGTACAATGAGCAGTTCTTC